This entry lists 16 T cell receptor beta chains sequenced from one sample in a study of cytomegalovirus exposure and HLA in healthy donors. TCRdb keeps only in-frame clones here, not all; method: immunoSEQ multiplex PCR. The data hold some 150,000 clones, with about 88% observed a single time. The sample consisted of PBMCs. The receptor source for this set is a woman under 30 in good health and CMV-seropositive.

The genes are TRBV23-1 and TRBJ2-7; no firm D call. TRBV23-1 is noted as an ORF with a role that remains uncertain. V was cut by 8 bases and J by 5 bases, with 4 bases left in between. The CDR3 spans 9 residues. The CDR3 DNA follows: TGCGCCAGCGCGGACGAGCAGTACTTC. This translates into CASADEQYF.

The chain uses TRBV7-9 and TRBJ2-1; D not certain. The CDR3 extends over 13 amino acids. Trimming shortened V by 1 base and J by 4 bases, and 5 bases separated the two germline ends. Germline V gene sequence: CDR1 SEHNR, CDR2 FQNEAQ (reference sequence). The DNA of the CDR3 is TGTGCCAGCAGCTTAGGCTATTACAATGAGCAGTTCTTC. It encodes CASSLGYYNEQFF.

The CDR3 DNA reads as TGCGCCAGCAGCACTGAGAGCTCTGGAAACACCATATATTTT. Its protein product is CASSTESSGNTIYF. This sequence joins TRBV5-1 and TRBJ1-3; D gene uncertain. The germline V gene encodes CDR1 SGHRS and CDR2 YFSETQ. With 4 bases removed from V and 0 bases from J, the gap between germline ends came to 8 bases. This CDR3 comprises 14 residues.

The chain is built from TRBV4-1 and TRBJ1-3; 7 bases are shared with TRBD1. This CDR3 region has 15 residues. From germline, CDR1 is MGHRA and CDR2 YSYEKL. The V and J ends lost 4 bases and 4 bases, in that order; junction bases with no gene match: 7. The CDR3 region is CASSLTGAEGNTIYF. The CDR3 DNA reads as TGCGCCAGCAGCCTTACAGGGGCGGAGGGAAACACCATATATTTT.

This clone is a singleton in its sample. This chain joins TRBV5-5 and TRBJ2-7; the match to TRBD1 covers 7 bases. The ends lost 3 bases at V and 6 bases at J; junction bases unmatched: 6. The germline V gene has CDR1 SGHKS and CDR2 YYEKEE (reference sequence). This CDR3 is built from 13 residues. CDR3 in amino acids: CASSYTGAGEQYF. The CDR3 DNA follows: TGTGCCAGCAGCTATACAGGGGCGGGCGAGCAGTACTTC.

The chain has TRBV5-1 and TRBJ2-3, with 11 bases matching TRBD1. The CDR3 sequence is 17 residues long. With V trimmed by 4 bases and J by 4 bases, 11 bases remained unmatched. From germline, CDR1 is SGHRS and CDR2 YFSETQ. CDR3 sequence: CASSPKPGQGGSDTQYF. The CDR3 DNA sequence: TGCGCCAGCAGCCCCAAACCGGGACAGGGGGGCTCAGATACGCAGTATTTT. Using reference TRBV5-1 and TRBJ2-3 for the parts outside the CDR3, the full variable domain is KAGVTQTPRYLIKTRGQQVTLSCSPISGHRSVSWYQQTPGQGLQFLFEYFSETQRNKGNFPGRFSGRQFSNSRSEMNVSTLELGDSALYLCASSPKPGQGGSDTQYFGPGTRLTVL.

The chain recombines TRBV5-1 with TRBJ2-7, with TRBD2 identical over 10 bases. The CDR3 extends over 15 amino acids. Looked up from germline, CDR1 is SGHRS and CDR2 is YFSETQ. The trim removed 2 bases at V and 6 bases at J, leaving 8 bases unmatched. CDR3 sequence (DNA): TGCGCCAGCAGCTTATTTCTAGCGGGAGCCTCCGAGCAGTACTTC. Translated: CASSLFLAGASEQYF. The full variable domain, in which reference TRBV5-1 and TRBJ2-7 provide the parts outside the CDR3, is KAGVTQTPRYLIKTRGQQVTLSCSPISGHRSVSWYQQTPGQGLQFLFEYFSETQRNKGNFPGRFSGRQFSNSRSEMNVSTLELGDSALYLCASSLFLAGASEQYFGPGTRLTVT.

The rearrangement joins TRBV2 to TRBJ1-1, with D unclear. The ends were cut back, 0 bases at V and 5 bases at J, with 10 bases in the middle. The V gene's germline CDR1 is SNHLY and CDR2 FYNNEI. The CDR3 runs to 14 residues. The CDR3: CASSEAPLRTEAFF. CDR3 in DNA: TGTGCCAGCAGTGAAGCCCCCTTACGGACTGAAGCTTTCTTT. Combining the CDR3 with reference TRBV2 and TRBJ1-1 gives the whole variable domain EPEVTQTPSHQVTQMGQEVILRCVPISNHLYFYWYRQILGQKVEFLVSFYNNEISEKSEIFDDQFSVERPDGSNFTLKIRSTKLEDSAMYFCASSEAPLRTEAFFGQGTRLTVV.

The chain carries TRBV7-2 and TRBJ2-5; TRBD2 agrees at 10 bases. V lost 1 base to trimming and J lost 2 bases; unmatched junction nucleotides: 1. Germline V gene lookup returns CDR1 SGHTA and CDR2 FQGNSA. This CDR3 is built from 15 residues. In DNA form, the CDR3 reads TGTGCCAGCAGCTTAGTACTAGCGGGACAAGAGACCCAGTACTTC. Translating gives CASSLVLAGQETQYF.

The chain employs TRBV28 and TRBJ2-7; TRBD2 matches 10 bases. CDR3 length: 15 amino acids. Trimming took 6 bases from V and 2 from J; bases not matched to a gene: 7. CDR1 and CDR2 (germline): MDHEN, SYDVKM. The CDR3 DNA is TGTGCCAGCAGCCCGGGACTAGCGCCTGCCTACGAGCAGTACTTC. Amino acid sequence: CASSPGLAPAYEQYF.

This CDR3 is CASIQSGQKNTEAFF. In nucleotides, the CDR3 is TGTGCCAGCATCCAATCCGGACAGAAAAACACTGAAGCTTTCTTT. The genes are TRBV25-1 and TRBJ1-1; TRBD1 is a possible D gene (6 bases). This CDR3 is 15 amino acids long. Between the trimmed V and J ends, which lost 7 bases and 2 bases, there was a span of 17 bases. CDR1 is MGHDK, CDR2 SYGVNS, per germline.

This clone was detected once. The chain has TRBV6-5 and TRBJ2-7; 7 bases map to TRBD2. This CDR3 region has 16 residues. Germline assignment: CDR1 MNHEY and CDR2 SVGAGI. V shed 0 bases and J 4 bases; nucleotides not matched to a gene: 9. The CDR3 DNA sequence: TGTGCCAGCAGTTACTCCCGGACTAGTTTCATTTACGAGCAGTACTTC. Protein: CASSYSRTSFIYEQYF.

J is TRBJ1-1 and V is TRBV6-1; tentative D call: TRBD1 (5 bases). V lost 5 bases and J 2 bases, leaving 9 bases between the germline ends. The germline V gene encodes CDR1 MNHNS and CDR2 SASEGT. CDR3 length equals 13 residues. The CDR3 bases are TGTGCCAGCAGTCCCGACAGTAACACTGAAGCTTTCTTT. This gives the protein CASSPDSNTEAFF.

The J gene is TRBJ2-1, the V gene TRBV4-3; 8 bases align to TRBD1. The CDR3 is 15 residues long. The V segment lost 6 bases and the J segment 0 bases; nucleotides outside the gene matches: 4. CDR1 is LGHNA and CDR2 is YSLEER in the germline V gene. In DNA, the CDR3 is TGCGCCAGCAGGCGGGACAGGAGCTCCTACAATGAGCAGTTCTTC. This codes for CASRRDRSSYNEQFF.

The chain combines TRBV7-3 with TRBJ2-2, with TRBD2 as a possible D gene (5 bases). V was clipped by 5 bases and J by 7 bases, with 14 bases between them. Germline CDR1 SGHTA, CDR2 FQGTGA. This CDR3 is 14 amino acids long. This CDR3 is CASSQSWESGELFF. For the CDR3, the DNA is TGTGCCAGCAGCCAAAGTTGGGAGAGCGGGGAGCTGTTTTTT.

This sequence joins TRBV9 and TRBJ2-5; TRBD1 might be the D (6 bases). CDR3 size: 13 residues. Germline V gives CDR1 SGDLS, CDR2 YYNGEE. With 5 bases removed from V and 4 bases from J, the gap between germline ends came to 12 bases. The CDR3 is CASSQGLRETQYF. The CDR3 DNA sequence: TGTGCCAGCAGTCAGGGGCTGCGAGAGACCCAGTACTTC.